These 14 T cell receptor beta chains originate from one sample sequenced in a study of blood T cell dynamics during melanoma immunotherapy. The time point: week 3, after first cycle of checkpoint inhibitor. Here immunoSEQ multiplex PCR was the method, and the copy in TCRdb shows in-frame clones only, minus some. Among more than 9,000 clones listed, around 87% were seen once. The source material was blood, sampled from a patient treated with checkpoint blockade. The receptors derive from a human donor with melanoma.

V usage is TRBV6-1 and J usage is TRBJ2-6, with TRBD1 matching 8 bases. CDR3 length: 17 residues. Germline-derived CDR1 and CDR2 are MNHNS and SASEGT. V gave up 3 bases and J gave up 0 bases; unmatched junction bases: 4. For the CDR3, the DNA is TGTGCCAGCAGTGAGGGACAGGCGACCTCTGGGGCCAACGTCCTGACTTTC. It is translated as CASSEGQATSGANVLTF.

This clone has more than one count but fewer than ten. Other DNA variants within this sample encode the same CDR3. The gene calls are TRBV6-1 and TRBJ1-4; TRBD1 might be the D (6 bases). V was clipped by 5 bases and J by 0 bases, with 7 bases between them. CDR1 is MNHNS, CDR2 SASEGT, per germline. The CDR3 runs 14 residues. In nucleotides, the CDR3 is TGTGCCAGCAGTAGACAGGCAACTAATGAAAAACTGTTTTTT. Its translation: CASSRQATNEKLFF.

DNA for the CDR3: TGTGCCAGCAGTGAATACGACAGTTGGCAGGGGAAGCGGGCTTTCTTT. Amino acids: CASSEYDSWQGKRAFF. This sequence joins TRBV25-1 and TRBJ1-1; D perhaps matches TRBD1 (6 bases). V was clipped by 0 bases and J by 11 bases, with 22 bases between them. The CDR3 covers 16 residues. Germline V gene lookup returns CDR1 MGHDK and CDR2 SYGVNS.

This clone has just one count. V gene TRBV5-1 combines with J gene TRBJ2-2, with 7 nucleotides matching TRBD2. The J segment lost 0 bases and the V segment lost 5 bases, leaving 10 bases of the junction unmatched. The CDR3 runs to 17 residues. Germline CDR1 and CDR2: SGHRS and YFSETQ. The CDR3 is CASRVTGGLSNTGELFF. In nucleotides, the CDR3 is TGCGCCAGCAGGGTAACGGGGGGACTATCGAACACCGGGGAGCTGTTTTTT.

The chain combines TRBV7-9 with TRBJ2-6; D is uncertain. The CDR3 has 15 residues. The ends were cut back, 5 bases at V and 4 bases at J, with 12 bases in the middle. Germline assignment: CDR1 SEHNR and CDR2 FQNEAQ (reference sequence). The CDR3 DNA reads as TGTGCCAGCAGCCACGGTCGGACGGGGGCCAACGTCCTGACTTTC. Protein sequence: CASSHGRTGANVLTF.

This chain connects TRBV20-1 to TRBJ1-2; no reliable D call. This CDR3 has 11 residues. Germline V lookup: CDR1 DFQATT, CDR2 SNEGSKA (reference sequence). The germline V and J ends were trimmed by 3 bases and 8 bases, with 10 bases remaining between them. The CDR3 coding sequence is TGCAGTGCTAGCTCCCCGGGCGGCTACACCTTC. This translates into CSASSPGGYTF.

The sample holds a few counts of this clone. This CDR3 is CASSLSGDRLGNTQYF. CDR3 in DNA: TGTGCCAGCAGCTTGTCCGGGGACAGGCTAGGGAATACGCAGTATTTT. The chain carries TRBV9 and TRBJ2-3; 8 nucleotides match TRBD1. Looked up from germline, CDR1 is SGDLS and CDR2 is YYNGEE. The CDR3 consists of 16 residues. V shed 4 bases, J shed 7 bases, and the junction held 14 bases outside the gene matches.

This clone came up a few times. The chain links TRBV7-2 to TRBJ1-3; D is unresolved. V dropped 5 bases and J dropped 1 base, with 18 bases sitting between them. Germline CDR1 reads SGHTA; CDR2 reads FQGNSA. The CDR3 has 17 residues. CDR3 region: CASSRTWAPSSGNTIYF. DNA for the CDR3: TGTGCCAGCAGCCGCACTTGGGCCCCCTCATCTGGAAACACCATATATTTT.

The rearrangement uses TRBV27 and TRBJ2-7; D may be TRBD2 (6 bases). Germline V gene data show CDR1 as MNHEY and CDR2 as SMNVEV (reference sequence). There are 15 residues in the CDR3. The V end lost 2 bases, the J end lost 1 base, and 12 bases lay between the germline ends. CDR3 sequence reads: CASSLSSGVSYEQYF. Written as DNA, the CDR3 is TGTGCCAGCAGTTTAAGTTCGGGGGTTTCCTACGAGCAGTACTTC.

This chain connects TRBV7-9 to TRBJ2-5, with 8 bases identical to TRBD2. Germline V lookup: CDR1 SEHNR, CDR2 FQNEAQ (reference sequence). This CDR3 has 16 amino acids. Germline trimming cut 4 bases from V and 5 bases from J; bases unmatched to any gene: 12. In DNA form, the CDR3 reads TGTGCCAGCAGCTCTTACTCGGGGGGGCGTGTTGAGACCCAGTACTTC. Translated, it gives CASSSYSGGRVETQYF.

The J gene is TRBJ2-6, the V gene TRBV10-1; weak D call: TRBD1 (5 bases). Germline V lookup: CDR1 WNHNN, CDR2 SYGVQD (reference sequence). This CDR3 spans 16 amino acids. V shed 3 bases and J shed 4 bases, with 13 bases lying between them. CDR3 in amino acids: CASSDTTGPGANVLTF. As DNA, the CDR3 is TGCGCCAGCAGTGACACCACAGGTCCCGGGGCCAACGTCCTGACTTTC.

The chain joins TRBV19 to TRBJ2-3, with 11 bases lining up with TRBD2. Looked up from germline, CDR1 is LNHDA and CDR2 is SQIVND (reference sequence). The CDR3 consists of 16 residues. V was clipped by 5 bases and J by 3 bases; unmatched bases: 7. As DNA, the CDR3 is TGTGCCAGTAGTGGAACTAGCGGGGGAGTAACAGATACGCAGTATTTT. This encodes CASSGTSGGVTDTQYF. Based on the CDR3 plus reference TRBV19 and TRBJ2-3, the full variable domain is DGGITQSPKYLFRKEGQNVTLSCEQNLNHDAMYWYRQDPGQGLRLIYYSQIVNDFQKGDIAEGYSVSREKKESFPLTVTSAQKNPTAFYLCASSGTSGGVTDTQYFGPGTRLTVL.

The genes are TRBV11-2 and TRBJ1-6; D is unclear. This CDR3 is 15 amino acids long. Trimming pared 4 bases from V and 9 bases from J, leaving 16 bases between. CDR1 is SGHAT, CDR2 FQNNGV, per germline. CDR3 nucleotides: TGTGCCAGCAGCTCGACGTGGGAGGGCAGTTCACCCCTCCACTTT. Amino acids: CASSSTWEGSSPLHF.

The chain carries TRBV7-6 and TRBJ2-3, with D tentatively TRBD2 (5 bases). V dropped 1 base and J dropped 1 base, with 12 bases sitting between them. Germline V gene lookup returns CDR1 SGHVS and CDR2 FNYEAQ. The CDR3 is 16 residues long. The chain's CDR3 is CASSLGILARTDTQYF. The CDR3 coding sequence is TGTGCCAGCAGCTTAGGGATCCTAGCCCGCACAGATACGCAGTATTTT.